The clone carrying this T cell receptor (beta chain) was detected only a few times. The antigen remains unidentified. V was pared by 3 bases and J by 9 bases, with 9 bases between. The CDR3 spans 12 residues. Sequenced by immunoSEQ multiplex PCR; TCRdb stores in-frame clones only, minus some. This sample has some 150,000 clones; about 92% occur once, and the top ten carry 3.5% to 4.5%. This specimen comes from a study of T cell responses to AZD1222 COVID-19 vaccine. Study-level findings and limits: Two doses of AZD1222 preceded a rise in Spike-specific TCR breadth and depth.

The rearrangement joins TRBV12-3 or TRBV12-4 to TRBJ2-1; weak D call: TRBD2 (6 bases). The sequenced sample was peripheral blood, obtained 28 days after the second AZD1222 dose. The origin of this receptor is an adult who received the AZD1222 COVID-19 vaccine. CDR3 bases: TGTGCCAGCAGTTTCGGGAGTGGTGAGCAGTTCTTC. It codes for CASSFGSGEQFF.